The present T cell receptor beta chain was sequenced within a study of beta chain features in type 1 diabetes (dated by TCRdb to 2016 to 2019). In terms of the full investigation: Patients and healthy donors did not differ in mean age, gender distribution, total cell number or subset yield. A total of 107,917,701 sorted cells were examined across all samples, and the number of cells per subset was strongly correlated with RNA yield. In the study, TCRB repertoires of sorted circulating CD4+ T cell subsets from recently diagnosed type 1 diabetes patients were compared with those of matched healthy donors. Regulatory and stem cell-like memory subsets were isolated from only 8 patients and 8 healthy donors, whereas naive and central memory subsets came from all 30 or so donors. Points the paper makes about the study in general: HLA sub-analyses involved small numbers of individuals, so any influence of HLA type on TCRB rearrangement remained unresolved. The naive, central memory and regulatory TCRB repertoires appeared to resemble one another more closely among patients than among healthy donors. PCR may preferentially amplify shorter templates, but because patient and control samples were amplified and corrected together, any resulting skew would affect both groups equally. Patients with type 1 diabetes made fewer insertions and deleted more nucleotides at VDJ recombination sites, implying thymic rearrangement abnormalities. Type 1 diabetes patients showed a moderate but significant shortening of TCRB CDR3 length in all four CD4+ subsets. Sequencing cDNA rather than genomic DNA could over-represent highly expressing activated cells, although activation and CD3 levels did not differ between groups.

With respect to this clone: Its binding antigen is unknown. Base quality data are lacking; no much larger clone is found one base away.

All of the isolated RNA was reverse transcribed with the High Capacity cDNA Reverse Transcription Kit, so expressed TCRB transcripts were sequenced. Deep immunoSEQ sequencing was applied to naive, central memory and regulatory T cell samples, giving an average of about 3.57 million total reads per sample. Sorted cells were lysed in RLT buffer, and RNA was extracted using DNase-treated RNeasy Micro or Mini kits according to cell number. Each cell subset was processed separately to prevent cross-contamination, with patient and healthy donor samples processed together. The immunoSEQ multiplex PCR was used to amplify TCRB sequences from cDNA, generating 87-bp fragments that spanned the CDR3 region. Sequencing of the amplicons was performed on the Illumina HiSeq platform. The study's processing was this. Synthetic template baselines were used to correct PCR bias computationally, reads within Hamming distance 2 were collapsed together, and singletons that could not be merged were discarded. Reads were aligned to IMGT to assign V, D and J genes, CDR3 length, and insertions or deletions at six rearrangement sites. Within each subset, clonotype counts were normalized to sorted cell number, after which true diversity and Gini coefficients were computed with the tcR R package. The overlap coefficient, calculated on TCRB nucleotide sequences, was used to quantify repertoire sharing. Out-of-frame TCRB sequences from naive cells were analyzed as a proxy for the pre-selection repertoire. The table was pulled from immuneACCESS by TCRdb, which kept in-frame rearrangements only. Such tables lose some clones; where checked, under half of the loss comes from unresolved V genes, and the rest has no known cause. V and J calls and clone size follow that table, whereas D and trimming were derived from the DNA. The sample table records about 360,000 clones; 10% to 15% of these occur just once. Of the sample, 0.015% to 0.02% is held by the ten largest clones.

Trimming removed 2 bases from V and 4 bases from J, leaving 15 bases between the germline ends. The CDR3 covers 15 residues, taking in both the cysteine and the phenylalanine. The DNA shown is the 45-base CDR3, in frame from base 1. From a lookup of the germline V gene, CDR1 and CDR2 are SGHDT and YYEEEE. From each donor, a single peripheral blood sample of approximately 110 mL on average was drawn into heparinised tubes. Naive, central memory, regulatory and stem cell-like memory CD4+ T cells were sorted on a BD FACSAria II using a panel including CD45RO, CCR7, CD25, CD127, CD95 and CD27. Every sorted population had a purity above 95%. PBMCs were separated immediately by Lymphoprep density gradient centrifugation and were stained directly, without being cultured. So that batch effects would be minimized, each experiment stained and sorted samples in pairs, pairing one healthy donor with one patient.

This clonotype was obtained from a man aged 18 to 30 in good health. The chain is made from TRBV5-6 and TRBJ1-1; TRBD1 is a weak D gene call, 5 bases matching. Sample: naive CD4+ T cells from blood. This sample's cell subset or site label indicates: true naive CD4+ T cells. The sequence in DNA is TGTGCCAGCAGCTTTCGGCAGGGTTGGGGCACTGAAGCTTTCTTT. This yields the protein CASSFRQGWGTEAFF.